A single sample is the source of the 30 T cell receptor beta chains below, sequenced in a study of beta chain features in type 1 diabetes. Sequencing targeted expressed TCRB transcripts, as all isolated RNA had been reverse transcribed. TCRdb keeps only in-frame clones here, not all; method: immunoSEQ multiplex PCR. The sample has over 500,000 clones, roughly 15% seen once. The sequenced material came from naive CD4+ T cells from blood. These receptor sequences come from a man aged 18 to 29 in good health.

This clone was counted only a few times. The chain's CDR3 is CASSPPGHSNEQFF. CDR3 in DNA: TGTGCCAGCAGCCCTCCGGGACATAGCAATGAGCAGTTCTTC. The chain couples TRBV11-3 to TRBJ2-1; possibly TRBD1 for D (6 bases). The V and J ends lost 5 bases and 6 bases respectively, with 14 bases between them. The germline V gene encodes CDR1 SGHNT and CDR2 YENEEA. This CDR3 spans 14 amino acids.

The chain employs TRBV5-6 and TRBJ2-4, with D perhaps assigned TRBD1 or TRBD2 (5 bases each). The CDR3 is 17 amino acids. The germline V gene has CDR1 SGHDT and CDR2 YYEEEE. The V end lost 2 bases, the J end lost 0 bases, and 15 bases lay between the germline ends. For the CDR3, the DNA is TGTGCCAGCAGCTTTACGTTCGGGACCGGAGCCAAAAACATTCAGTACTTC. Its protein is CASSFTFGTGAKNIQYF.

The chain carries TRBV6-1 and TRBJ1-2; D not resolved. Germline V CDR1 and CDR2: MNHNS, SASEGT. The CDR3 has 17 amino acids. Trimming took 4 bases from V and 4 from J, leaving 22 bases between them. Here the CDR3 DNA reads TGTGCCAGCAGTGCCGGTAGCCAACTCGTCTTCGGCTATGGCTACACCTTC. It encodes CASSAGSQLVFGYGYTF.

The chain couples TRBV7-9 to TRBJ1-1; possibly TRBD1 for D (5 bases). The CDR3 consists of 11 residues. Germline V gene data show CDR1 as SEHNR and CDR2 as FQNEAQ (reference sequence). The V gene lost 7 bases and the J gene lost 11 bases, with 14 bases spanning the gap. This CDR3 reads CASKSGPVAFF. CDR3 nucleotides: TGTGCCAGCAAATCGGGGCCTGTGGCTTTCTTT.

V gene TRBV5-1 combines with J gene TRBJ2-7; maybe TRBD1 (6 bases). Germline CDR1 SGHRS, CDR2 YFSETQ. The V end lost 4 bases, the J end lost 4 bases, and 12 bases lay between the germline ends. CDR3 length: 13 residues. CDR3 region: CASSPGVEYEQYF. CDR3 sequence (DNA): TGCGCCAGCAGCCCAGGGGTTGAATACGAGCAGTACTTC.

This clone appeared a few times. This sequence joins TRBV5-4 and TRBJ1-1; 7 bases map to TRBD1. The germline gives CDR1 SGHNT, CDR2 YYREEE (reference sequence). CDR3 size: 16 residues. V was pared by 4 bases and J by 2 bases, with 11 bases of the junction left unmatched. This CDR3 reads CASSHSGQQYNTEAFF. CDR3 coding DNA: TGTGCCAGCAGCCATTCGGGACAGCAATACAACACTGAAGCTTTCTTT.

This clone was detected only a few times. CDR3 nucleotide sequence: TGTGCCAGCACCCTCGGGAAGGGGCGGAAAGCTTTCTTT. Its translation is CASTLGKGRKAFF. The rearrangement links TRBV28 to TRBJ1-1; tentatively, D is TRBD1 (5 bases). The CDR3 has 13 amino acids. CDR1 is MDHEN and CDR2 is SYDVKM in the germline V gene. V dropped 7 bases and J dropped 9 bases, with 18 bases sitting between them.

The V gene is TRBV5-1, the J gene TRBJ1-2, with D tentatively TRBD1 (5 bases). The CDR3 has 15 amino acids. The germline CDR1 and CDR2 sequences are SGHRS and YFSETQ. The germline V and J ends were trimmed by 0 bases and 5 bases, with 14 bases remaining between them. The CDR3 here is CASSLAQSGGYGYTF. Here the CDR3 DNA reads TGCGCCAGCAGCTTGGCCCAGTCTGGGGGGTATGGCTACACCTTC.

This clone has a count of ten or more. The CDR3 sequence: CASSRRSGSNEQFF. In DNA form, the CDR3 reads TGTGCCAGCAGCAGACGTAGCGGGAGCAACGAGCAGTTCTTC. The chain uses TRBV21-1 and TRBJ2-1; the table's D call, TRBD2, has no DNA check behind it. TRBV21-1 is tagged as a pseudogene. The length of the CDR3 is 14 residues.

This clone was seen just once. The CDR3 DNA reads as TGTGCCAGCAGTGGGTCCGGCAGCTATGGCTACACCTTC. Protein: CASSGSGSYGYTF. The chain uses TRBV2 and TRBJ1-2; D is undetermined. The CDR3 spans 13 residues. Germline V gene data show CDR1 as SNHLY and CDR2 as FYNNEI. Between the trimmed V and J ends, which lost 4 bases and 4 bases, there was a span of 10 bases.

This clone was detected only a few times. The chain carries TRBV9 and TRBJ1-4, with TRBD1 as a possible D gene (6 bases). Trimming left V 1 base short and J 5 bases short, with 12 bases between. The germline V gene encodes CDR1 SGDLS and CDR2 YYNGEE. This CDR3 is built from 15 residues. The CDR3 reads CASSVTQGSNEKLFF. The DNA of the CDR3 is TGTGCCAGCAGCGTAACACAGGGAAGCAATGAAAAACTGTTTTTT.

There are a few counts of this clone. The chain employs TRBV5-8 and TRBJ1-3; D is unclear. Germline-derived CDR1 and CDR2 are SGHTS and YDEGEE. Trimming took off 3 bases at V and 4 bases at J, with 17 bases between the two ends. This CDR3 is built from 16 residues. CDR3 nucleotide sequence: TGTGCCAGCAGCTCCGGAGAAGGAAGGGCAGGAAACACCATATATTTT. This sequence encodes CASSSGEGRAGNTIYF.

This clone was counted a few times. The chain employs TRBV7-2 and TRBJ2-5; D is possibly TRBD1 (5 bases). V shed 1 base and J shed 0 bases, with 9 bases lying between them. The CDR3 has 15 amino acids. Germline values: CDR1 SGHTA, CDR2 FQGNSA. The CDR3 sequence is CASSLGRAYQETQYF. The CDR3 region has the DNA TGTGCCAGCAGCTTAGGCAGGGCCTACCAAGAGACCCAGTACTTC.

The chain has TRBV7-2 and TRBJ2-7, with a tentative D call TRBD1 (6 bases). Germline loops: CDR1 SGHTA, CDR2 FQGNSA. This CDR3 region has 15 residues. The germline V and J ends were trimmed by 7 bases and 1 base, with 17 bases remaining between them. The CDR3 reads CASTPGQGRSYEQYF. The CDR3 nucleotides are TGTGCCAGCACCCCGGGCCAGGGGCGTTCCTACGAGCAGTACTTC.

This clone has a handful of counts. The chain carries TRBV28 and TRBJ1-2; 8 nucleotides align to TRBD1. The junction had 13 bases not matched to a gene; V was cut back by 1 base and J by 0 bases. The CDR3 is 19 amino acids. Germline V lookup: CDR1 MDHEN, CDR2 SYDVKM. CDR3 sequence: CASSLSGLYQGAPNYGYTF. The CDR3 DNA sequence: TGTGCCAGCAGTTTATCGGGTTTATACCAGGGGGCCCCTAACTATGGCTACACCTTC.

This clone has more than one count but fewer than ten. CDR3 DNA sequence: TGTGCCAGCAGACGGGACAGGGGGAACACCGGGGAGCTGTTTTTT. Amino acid sequence: CASRRDRGNTGELFF. The V gene is TRBV5-4, the J gene TRBJ2-2, with TRBD1 identical over 10 bases. The CDR3 is 15 residues long. Germline values: CDR1 SGHNT, CDR2 YYREEE (reference sequence). V shed 5 bases, J shed 1 base, and the junction held 2 bases outside the gene matches.

The chain is built from TRBV18 and TRBJ1-6; 9 bases map to TRBD1. The germline V gene encodes CDR1 KGHSH and CDR2 LQKENI. With V trimmed by 2 bases and J by 6 bases, 2 bases remained unmatched. This CDR3 has 15 amino acids. The CDR3 bases are TGTGCCAGCTCACCAAAGGGACAGGGTAATTCACCCCTCCACTTT. Residues: CASSPKGQGNSPLHF.

This clone was detected a few times. The chain is built from TRBV7-2 and TRBJ2-1; D possibly uses TRBD1 or TRBD2 (5 bases each). V was cut by 1 base and J by 6 bases, with 16 bases left in between. Looked up from germline, CDR1 is SGHTA and CDR2 is FQGNSA. CDR3 length: 16 amino acids. DNA for the CDR3: TGTGCCAGCAGCTTAGGGGGACCCCGGTGGGCCAATGAGCAGTTCTTC. Translation: CASSLGGPRWANEQFF.

This clone showed up just a few times. At the DNA level, this CDR3 is encoded by other sequences in the same sample as well. The chain is built from TRBV30 and TRBJ2-7; unclear D gene. CDR1 is GTSNPN, CDR2 SVGIG, per germline (reference sequence). The CDR3 spans 14 residues. Deletions cut 0 bases from V and 0 bases from J, with 9 bases between. DNA for the CDR3: TGTGCCTGGAGTGTAGGTGGGTCCTCCTACGAGCAGTACTTC. Its protein product is CAWSVGGSSYEQYF.

The chain employs TRBV5-4 and TRBJ2-6; no reliable D call. The germline V gene has CDR1 SGHNT and CDR2 YYREEE (reference sequence). V was shortened by 4 bases and J by 0 bases, with 8 bases between the two germline ends. The length of the CDR3 is 15 residues. Here the CDR3 DNA reads TGTGCCAGCAGCCCCCCCACCTCTGGGGCCAACGTCCTGACTTTC. It codes for CASSPPTSGANVLTF.

This clone was picked up a small number of times. The chain joins TRBV30 to TRBJ2-5, with 10 positions matching TRBD2. With 2 bases clipped from V and 5 bases from J, the junction kept 17 bases outside the gene matches. Germline CDR1 is GTSNPN and CDR2 is SVGIG (reference sequence). The CDR3 sequence is 18 residues long. The CDR3 DNA is TGTGCCTGGAGTAAGAAGCGGGGGGGACCATCGGTCTGGGAGACCCAGTACTTC. Encoded protein: CAWSKKRGGPSVWETQYF.

The chain couples TRBV5-5 to TRBJ2-7; 8 bases fit TRBD1. V gave up 3 bases and J gave up 3 bases; unmatched junction bases: 5. The length of the CDR3 is 14 residues. Germline V lookup: CDR1 SGHKS, CDR2 YYEKEE (reference sequence). CDR3 region: CASSSTGTGYEQYF. The CDR3, as DNA: TGTGCCAGCAGCTCGACCGGGACAGGCTACGAGCAGTACTTC.

A remark on this clone: Because the CDR3's place on the DNA is in doubt, the DNA is left out and the CDR3 is given as listed by TCRdb. V usage is TRBV15 and J usage is TRBJ1-2; no DNA check was done on the table's D call, TRBD1. The V gene's germline CDR1 is LNHNV and CDR2 YYDKDF (reference sequence). Counting both end residues, the CDR3 totals 14 amino acids. The CDR3 region is CATSSEVAGGARTF.

The gene calls are TRBV2 and TRBJ1-1, with TRBD1 as a possible D gene (5 bases). Germline lookup yields CDR1 SNHLY and CDR2 FYNNEI. This CDR3 region has 12 residues. The V gene lost 1 base and the J gene lost 5 bases, with 5 bases spanning the gap. CDR3 amino acids: CASSEDRTEAFF. In nucleotides, the CDR3 is TGTGCCAGCAGTGAAGACAGGACTGAAGCTTTCTTT.

The chain links TRBV7-2 to TRBJ2-7; D not certain. Trimming pared 1 base from V and 6 bases from J, leaving 10 bases between. Germline lookup yields CDR1 SGHTA and CDR2 FQGNSA. This CDR3 has 13 amino acids. The CDR3 sequence is CASSLVSGGEQYF. The DNA for the CDR3 is TGTGCCAGCAGCTTAGTTTCGGGCGGCGAGCAGTACTTC.

This chain joins TRBV2 and TRBJ1-1; no definite D call. The germline V gene encodes CDR1 SNHLY and CDR2 FYNNEI. V lost 3 bases and J 11 bases, leaving 10 bases between the germline ends. The CDR3 has 11 amino acids. This CDR3 reads CASSDDGRAFF. The CDR3 DNA reads as TGTGCCAGCAGTGATGACGGGCGGGCTTTCTTT.

This clone has just a few counts. The rearrangement uses TRBV6-6 and TRBJ2-5; 7 nucleotides align to TRBD1. V was clipped by 6 bases and J by 1 base; unmatched bases: 2. This CDR3 is built from 13 residues. Germline V gives CDR1 MNHNY, CDR2 SVGAGI (reference sequence). In DNA form, the CDR3 reads TGTGCCAGCAGGGGGACAGCCCAAGAGACCCAGTACTTC. It specifies CASRGTAQETQYF.

There are a few counts of this clone. The chain couples TRBV29-1 to TRBJ2-3, with D possibly TRBD2 on 6 matching bases. The CDR3 consists of 13 residues. Trimming stripped 5 bases from V and 1 base from J, with 10 bases between. Germline V gives CDR1 SQVTM, CDR2 ANQGSEA. The CDR3: CSVRRGGTDTQYF. For the CDR3, the DNA is TGCAGCGTTAGGAGGGGCGGCACAGATACGCAGTATTTT.

V gene TRBV5-1 combines with J gene TRBJ2-1, with unresolved D. CDR3 length: 12 residues. Trimming removed 1 base from V and 8 bases from J, with 7 bases in between. Per the germline V gene, CDR1 is SGHRS and CDR2 is YFSETQ. Here the CDR3 DNA reads TGCGCCAGCAGCTTGAAGGATTATGAGCAGTTCTTC. It encodes CASSLKDYEQFF.

A few counts support this clone. This sequence joins TRBV14 and TRBJ2-5; D is unresolved. The closer fit of TRBJ2-7 to the DNA end suggests the J call may be wrong. The V gene's germline CDR1 is SGHDN and CDR2 FVKESK. The CDR3 runs 15 residues. The CDR3 coding sequence is TGTGCCAGCAGCCAATATCGCGCCAGGCTACTCGAGCAGTACTTC. As protein: CASSQYRARLLEQYF.